These T cell receptor beta chains were read from a single sample in a study of persistence of HIV-infected CD4 T cells. Method: immunoSEQ multiplex PCR; TCRdb's copy keeps in-frame clones and lacks some. The table records approximately 35,000 clones, approximately 85% of them present only once. Their specific antigens are unknown. The sequenced sample was CD4+ T cells sorted from PBMCs after approximately 18-hour stimulation, obtained from a patient who received antiretroviral therapy. The receptors stem from an adult man with HIV who was CMV-seropositive. The CDR3 runs from the conserved cysteine through the conserved F or W. Each record gives: clone size, J gene, V gene, D gene, CDR3 protein, CDR3 DNA. A D gene is named only where the DNA matches it firmly. Clone size is shown for a subset of rows, as once, few, many or a class of expanded clone.

>.|TRBJ1-1|TRBV2|.
CASSEAKGNVVGTEAFF
TGTGCCAGCAGTGAAGCCAAGGGGAATGTGGTGGGCACTGAAGCTTTCTTT
>.|TRBJ1-4|TRBV5-1|.
CASRREGGEKLFF
TGCGCCAGCCGACGGGAAGGAGGTGAAAAACTGTTTTTT
>once|TRBJ2-1|TRBV3-1/TRBV3-2|TRBD2
CASSRGGKNEQFF
TGTGCCAGCAGCCGCGGGGGTAAGAATGAGCAGTTCTTC
>.|TRBJ1-1|TRBV4-3|.
CASSQGAGRVWEAFF
TGCGCCAGCAGCCAAGGAGCGGGGCGGGTCTGGGAAGCTTTCTTT
>few|TRBJ2-1|TRBV19|TRBD1
CASSIFAGQGASEQFF
TGTGCCAGTAGTATTTTCGCTGGACAGGGGGCAAGTGAGCAGTTCTTC
>few|TRBJ2-3|TRBV4-2|TRBD2
CASSQTGGFTDTQYF
TGTGCCAGCAGCCAAACGGGGGGTTTCACAGATACGCAGTATTTT
>.|TRBJ2-3|TRBV4-2|.
CASSQEGQLSTDTQYF
TGTGCCAGCAGCCAAGAAGGACAGCTAAGCACAGATACGCAGTATTTT
>.|TRBJ2-3|TRBV3-1/TRBV3-2|TRBD2
CASSRTSGGPGSTDTQYF
TGTGCCAGCAGCCGGACTAGCGGGGGGCCAGGGAGCACAGATACGCAGTATTTT
>.|TRBJ2-3|TRBV6-2/TRBV6-3|.
CASSYQGRPTDTQYF
TGTGCCAGCAGTTACCAGGGTCGTCCCACAGATACGCAGTATTTT
>.|TRBJ2-5|TRBV6-2/TRBV6-3|.
CASSTPRDVQETQYF
TGTGCCAGCAGTACCCCCCGGGACGTCCAAGAGACCCAGTACTTC